Detailed here is one T cell receptor beta chain. It lacks a known antigen. The sample holds no much larger clone one base away, and base qualities are not on file. The data were obtained in a study of shared T cell receptors in the human thymus (dated by TCRdb to the early 2020s). With respect to the entire study: The study investigated the way shared, self-reactive T-cell receptor alpha chains are produced in the human thymus.

The library was produced with the immunoSEQ multiplex PCR assay. TCRdb obtained this table from immuneACCESS and retained in-frame rearrangements with V and J assigned. These tables miss some clones; where compared with another copy, unresolved V genes account for less than half of the shortfall, and the remainder is unexplained. For this sample there are about 610,000 clones; approximately 87% appear just once. The ten largest clonotypes hold 0.008% to 0.011% of the sample. Trimming removed 0 bases from V and 0 bases from J, leaving 18 bases between the germline ends. The CDR3, from cysteine to phenylalanine, totals 18 residues. Just the 54-base CDR3 DNA is kept, in frame starting at base 1. The CDR1 and CDR2 encoded by the germline V gene are LGHNA and YSLEER. The data were also submitted as part of a second study, on human thymus T cells. As the second publication notes: In Finland, the donors were immunologically healthy infants who were having open corrective cardiac surgery for congenital heart defects. Thymus tissue was collected as surgical resects that were removed during corrective cardiac surgery. Usage of V and J gene segments appeared to be biased in both the thymic and the peripheral blood repertoires. According to the related research, thymic TCR repertoires were highly overlapping among unrelated individuals. The study characterized TCR alpha and beta repertoires from under 10 infant thymus samples and a few related peripheral blood samples. The infant donors were roughly 6 to 250 days old, and the cohort included roughly six males and two females. After being mechanically released from the tissue, thymocytes were kept at -70 degrees C in pellets of about 8.5-32 million cells. Genomic DNA was extracted from frozen cell pellets with a QIAsymphony instrument. TCRB and TCRAD loci were amplified from a standardized quantity of quality-controlled genomic DNA using the immunoSEQ multiplex PCR assay. The amplicons covered the V(D)J region and were long enough to include the CDR3 and to identify the V and J genes. Through the commercial immunoSEQ service, the amplicons were sequenced on an Illumina platform. Primer bias and sequencing errors were corrected as previously described, and TCRAD and TCRB definitions were based on the IMGT database. immunoSEQ Analyzer 3.0 and VDJTools were used for repertoire analysis, which covered basic statistics, V/J segment usage, diversity estimates, rarefaction and pairwise overlap. Diversity was estimated using the Chao1, ChaoE, Efron-Thisted, Shannon and inverse Simpson indices, and was also estimated on datasets down-sampled to the size of the smallest sample. Repertoire overlap used strict matching of CDR3 nucleotide sequence, V gene and J gene, with Jaccard-based multidimensional scaling clustering. On average, approximately 800,000 unique TCRB clonotypes were obtained from thymus samples, compared with roughly 89,000 from blood samples.

The sequencing input was thymocytes. The chain is made from TRBV4-3 and TRBJ2-7, with a tentative D gene TRBD2 over 6 matching bases. The origin of this receptor is a boy under three years old with a congenital heart defect. Donor details come from another sample of the same person, matched by shared clones. The CDR3 here reads CASSQETVGLSSSYEQYF. The nucleotide sequence is given as TGCGCCAGCAGCCAAGAAACGGTCGGACTATCGAGCTCCTACGAGCAGTACTTC.